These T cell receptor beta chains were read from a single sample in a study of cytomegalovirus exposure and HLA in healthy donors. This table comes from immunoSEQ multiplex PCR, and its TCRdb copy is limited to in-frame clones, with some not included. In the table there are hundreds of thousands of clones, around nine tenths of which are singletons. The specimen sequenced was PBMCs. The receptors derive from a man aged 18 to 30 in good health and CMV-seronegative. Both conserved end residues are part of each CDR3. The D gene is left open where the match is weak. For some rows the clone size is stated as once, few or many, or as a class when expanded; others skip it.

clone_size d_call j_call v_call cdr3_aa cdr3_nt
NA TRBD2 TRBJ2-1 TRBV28 CASPPPAGGNNEQFF TGTGCCAGCCCCCCTCCGGCGGGAGGGAACAATGAGCAGTTCTTC
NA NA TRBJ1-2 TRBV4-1 CASSQETRGIYGYTF TGCGCCAGCAGCCAAGAAACCAGGGGAATATATGGCTACACCTTC
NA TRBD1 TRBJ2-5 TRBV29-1 CSVESDRGLETQYF TGCAGCGTCGAGTCGGACAGGGGATTGGAGACCCAGTACTTC
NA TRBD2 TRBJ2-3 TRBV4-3 CASSQTLAGSTDTQYF TGCGCCAGCAGCCAAACACTAGCGGGAAGCACAGATACGCAGTATTTT
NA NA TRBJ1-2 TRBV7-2 CASSFSAGGYTF TGTGCCAGCAGCTTCTCAGCGGGAGGCTACACCTTC
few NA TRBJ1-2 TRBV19 CASSTRSYGYTF TGTGCCAGTAGTACACGGTCTTATGGCTACACCTTC
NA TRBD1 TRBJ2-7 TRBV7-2 CASSLEGALSYEQYF TGTGCCAGCAGCTTAGAGGGGGCCCTTTCCTACGAGCAGTACTTC
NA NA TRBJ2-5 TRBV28 CASSLQEQETQYF TGTGCCAGCAGTTTACAGGAACAAGAGACCCAGTACTTC
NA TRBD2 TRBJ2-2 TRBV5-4 CASSFGGALNTGELFF TGTGCCAGCAGCTTCGGGGGGGCCCTGAACACCGGGGAGCTGTTTTTT
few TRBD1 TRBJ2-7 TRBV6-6 CASSKQTGARYEQYF TGTGCCAGCAGTAAACAGACAGGGGCGCGATACGAGCAGTACTTC
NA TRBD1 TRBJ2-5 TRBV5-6 CASSLGQGAQETQYF TGTGCCAGCAGCCTGGGCCAGGGGGCTCAAGAGACCCAGTACTTC
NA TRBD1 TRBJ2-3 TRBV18 CASSRDSSKDTQYF TGTGCCAGCTCACGGGACAGCAGTAAAGATACGCAGTATTTT
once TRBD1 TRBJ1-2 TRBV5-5 CASSLGRSPDRKTPNYGYTF TGTGCCAGCAGCTTGGGGAGATCCCCGGACAGGAAAACTCCTAACTATGGCTACACCTTC
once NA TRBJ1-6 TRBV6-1 CASSDWTANSPLHF TGTGCCAGCAGTGATTGGACAGCTAATTCACCCCTCCACTTT
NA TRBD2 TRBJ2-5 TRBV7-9 CASSLGLAGYQETQYF TGTGCCAGCAGCTTGGGACTAGCGGGCTACCAAGAGACCCAGTACTTC
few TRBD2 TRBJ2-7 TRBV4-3 CASSQMSGTREQYF TGCGCCAGCAGCCAAATGAGTGGGACTAGAGAGCAGTACTTC
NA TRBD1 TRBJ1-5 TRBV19 CASSISNRGHPQPQHF TGTGCCAGTAGTATCTCAAACAGGGGGCATCCTCAGCCCCAGCATTTT
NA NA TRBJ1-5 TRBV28 CASDRVGGQPQHF TGTGCCAGCGACCGCGTTGGGGGGCAGCCCCAGCATTTT
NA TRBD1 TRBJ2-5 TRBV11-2 CASSLGQVQETQYF TGTGCCAGCAGCCTCGGACAGGTCCAAGAGACCCAGTACTTC
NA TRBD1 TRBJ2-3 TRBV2 CASNPDRGSDTQYF TGTGCCAGCAACCCAGACAGGGGCTCAGATACGCAGTATTTT
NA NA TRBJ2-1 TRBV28 CASSLLGQNEQFF TGTGCCAGCAGTTTACTAGGACAAAATGAGCAGTTCTTC
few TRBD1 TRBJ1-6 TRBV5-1 CASSLVGTGDYSPLHF TGCGCCAGCAGCTTGGTAGGGACAGGGGACTATTCACCCCTCCACTTT
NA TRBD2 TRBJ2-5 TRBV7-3 CASSLKGGRYRTQYF TGTGCCAGCAGCCTAAAGGGCGGGAGGTATCGGACCCAGTACTTC
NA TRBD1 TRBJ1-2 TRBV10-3 CAISRTGGSGYTF TGTGCCATCAGCAGGACAGGGGGCTCTGGCTACACCTTC
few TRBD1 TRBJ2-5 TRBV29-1 CSVGQGGETQYF TGCAGCGTGGGACAGGGCGGAGAGACCCAGTACTTC
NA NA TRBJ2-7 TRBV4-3 CASSHGMGRGLEQYF TGCGCCAGCAGCCATGGAATGGGTAGGGGACTTGAGCAGTACTTC
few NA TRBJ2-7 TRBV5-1 CASSLGQGGYEQYF TGCGCCAGCAGCTTGGGGCAGGGTGGTTACGAGCAGTACTTC
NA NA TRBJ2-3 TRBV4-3 CASSQDLLSTDTQYF TGCGCCAGCAGCCAAGATCTCCTCAGCACAGATACGCAGTATTTT
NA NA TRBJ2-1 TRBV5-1 CASSPLSLNEQFF TGCGCCAGCAGCCCCCTCTCCCTTAATGAGCAGTTCTTC
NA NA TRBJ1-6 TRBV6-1 CASSEARTPSTNSPLHF TGTGCCAGCAGTGAAGCGCGCACACCTAGCACCAATTCACCCCTCCACTTT
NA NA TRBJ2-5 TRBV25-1 CASSVSASGETQYF TGTGCCAGCAGTGTCTCCGCCAGCGGAGAGACCCAGTACTTC
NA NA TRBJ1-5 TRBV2 CASMTTNQPQHF TGTGCCAGCATGACAACCAATCAGCCCCAGCATTTT
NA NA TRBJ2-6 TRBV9 CASSPQGGANVLTF TGTGCCAGCAGCCCCCAGGGGGGGGCCAACGTCCTGACTTTC
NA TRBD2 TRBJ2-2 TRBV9 CASSVVWKDWGIAGGPGTGELFF TGTGCCAGCAGCGTAGTATGGAAGGACTGGGGGATAGCGGGAGGGCCGGGCACCGGGGAGCTGTTTTTT
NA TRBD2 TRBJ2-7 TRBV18 CASSPPERGGYEQYF TGTGCCAGCTCACCACCCGAGCGGGGGGGATACGAGCAGTACTTC
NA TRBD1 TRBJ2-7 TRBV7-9 CASSLGNLQGAEQYF TGTGCCAGCAGCTTAGGCAATCTACAGGGGGCCGAGCAGTACTTC
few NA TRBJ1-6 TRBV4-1 CASSQVQGTANSPLHF TGCGCCAGCAGCCAAGTCCAGGGAACAGCCAATTCACCCCTCCACTTT
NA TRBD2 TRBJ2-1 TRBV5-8 CASSFRTSGRAHEQFF TGTGCCAGCAGCTTCCGGACTAGCGGGAGGGCCCATGAGCAGTTCTTC
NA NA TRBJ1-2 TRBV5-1 CASALLQGSQDGYTF TGCGCCAGTGCCCTCCTACAGGGATCGCAAGATGGCTACACCTTC
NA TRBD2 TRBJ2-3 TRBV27 CASSSGLASDTQYF TGTGCCAGCAGTTCGGGACTAGCGAGCGATACGCAGTATTTT
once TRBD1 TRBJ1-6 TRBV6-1 CASRLGTANSPLHF TGTGCCAGCAGGTTGGGGACAGCTAATTCACCCCTCCACTTT
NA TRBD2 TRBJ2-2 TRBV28 CASSLKLAATGELFF TGTGCCAGCAGTTTAAAACTAGCGGCCACCGGGGAGCTGTTTTTT
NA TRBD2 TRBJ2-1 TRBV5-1 CASSQRGRNEQFF TGCGCCAGCAGTCAGCGGGGGAGGAATGAGCAGTTCTTC